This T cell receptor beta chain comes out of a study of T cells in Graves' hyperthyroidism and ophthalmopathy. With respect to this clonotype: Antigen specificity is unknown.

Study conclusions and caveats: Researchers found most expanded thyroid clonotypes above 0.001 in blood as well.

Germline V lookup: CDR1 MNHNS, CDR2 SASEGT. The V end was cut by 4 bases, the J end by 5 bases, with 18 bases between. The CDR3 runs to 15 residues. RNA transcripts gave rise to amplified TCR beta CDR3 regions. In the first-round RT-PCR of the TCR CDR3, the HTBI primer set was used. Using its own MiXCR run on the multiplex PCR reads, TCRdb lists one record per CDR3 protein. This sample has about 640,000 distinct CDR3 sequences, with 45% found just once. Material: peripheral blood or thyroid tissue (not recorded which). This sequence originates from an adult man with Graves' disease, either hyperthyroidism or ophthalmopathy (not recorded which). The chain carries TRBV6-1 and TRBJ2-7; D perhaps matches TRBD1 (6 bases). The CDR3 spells CASSGLTLGAHEQYF. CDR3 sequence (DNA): TGTGCCAGCAGTGGTCTGACCCTGGGGGCTCACGAGCAGTACTTC.